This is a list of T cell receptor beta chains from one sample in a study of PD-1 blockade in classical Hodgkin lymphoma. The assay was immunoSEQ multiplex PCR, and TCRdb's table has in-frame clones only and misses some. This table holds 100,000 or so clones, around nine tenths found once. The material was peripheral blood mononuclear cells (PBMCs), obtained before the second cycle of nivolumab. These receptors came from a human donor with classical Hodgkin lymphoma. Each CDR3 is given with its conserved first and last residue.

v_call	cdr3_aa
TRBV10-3	CAISPGALYQPQHF
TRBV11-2	CASSFGRMNTEAFF
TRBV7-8	CASSLHPGTAFAFGANVLTF
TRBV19	CASSIPMGGHQPQHF
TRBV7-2	CASSLDRTYYGYTF
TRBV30	CAWSDPRQKIDEQFF
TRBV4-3	CASSPTQGPNQPQHF
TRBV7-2	CASSPWTWGYTF
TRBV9	CASSDQQGMGNTEAFF
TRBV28	CASSLSPGLEQFF
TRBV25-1	CASRQRWGTYNEQFF
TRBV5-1	CASSFGLAGPPTDTQYF
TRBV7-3	CASSLLGNPPFF
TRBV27	CASRFQGSDTQYF
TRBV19	CASSDRVSGNTIYF
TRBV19	CASSIARTGGNQPQHF
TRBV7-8	CASSALNNEQFF
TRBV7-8	CASSRPFREGALEQYF
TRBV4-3	CASSQDYRGQGSTEAFF
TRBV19	CASSPGTGSFGYTF
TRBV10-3	CAISEPGQLQGSYNSPLHF
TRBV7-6	CASSLNGGVYNEQFF
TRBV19	CASSMLVRRDGYTF